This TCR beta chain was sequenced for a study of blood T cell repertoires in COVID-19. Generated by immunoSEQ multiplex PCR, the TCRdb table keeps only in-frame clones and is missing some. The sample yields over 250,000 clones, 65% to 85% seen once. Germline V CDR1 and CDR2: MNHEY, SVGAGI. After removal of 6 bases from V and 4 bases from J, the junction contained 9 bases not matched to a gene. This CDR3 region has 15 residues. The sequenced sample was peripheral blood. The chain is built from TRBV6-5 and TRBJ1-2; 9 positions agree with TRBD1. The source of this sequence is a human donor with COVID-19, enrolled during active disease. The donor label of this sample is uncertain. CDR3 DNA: TGTGCCAGCAGCCTAGGACAGGGGTTCCGCTATGGCTACACCTTC. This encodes CASSLGQGFRYGYTF.